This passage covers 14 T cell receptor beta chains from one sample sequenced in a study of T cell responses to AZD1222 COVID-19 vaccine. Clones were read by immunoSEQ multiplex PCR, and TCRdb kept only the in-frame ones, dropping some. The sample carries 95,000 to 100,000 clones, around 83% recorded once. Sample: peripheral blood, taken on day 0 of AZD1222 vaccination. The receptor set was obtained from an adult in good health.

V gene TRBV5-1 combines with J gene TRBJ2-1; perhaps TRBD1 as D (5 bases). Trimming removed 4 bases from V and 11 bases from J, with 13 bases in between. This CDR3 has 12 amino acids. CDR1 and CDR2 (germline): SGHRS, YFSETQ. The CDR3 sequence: CASSLDQGQQFF. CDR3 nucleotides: TGCGCCAGCAGCCTGGATCAGGGCCAGCAGTTCTTC.

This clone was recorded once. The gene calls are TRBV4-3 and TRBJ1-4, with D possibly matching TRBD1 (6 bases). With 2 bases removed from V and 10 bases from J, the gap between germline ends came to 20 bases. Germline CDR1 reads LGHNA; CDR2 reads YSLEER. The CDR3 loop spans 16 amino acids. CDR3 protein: CASSQTPAGAGGKLFF. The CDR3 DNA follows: TGCGCCAGCAGCCAAACTCCCGCGGGGGCCGGGGGAAAACTGTTTTTT.

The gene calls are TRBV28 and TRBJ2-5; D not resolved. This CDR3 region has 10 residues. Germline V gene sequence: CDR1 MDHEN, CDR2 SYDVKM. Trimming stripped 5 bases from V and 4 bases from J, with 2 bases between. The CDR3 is CASSRETQYF. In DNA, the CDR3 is TGTGCCAGCAGTAGAGAGACCCAGTACTTC.

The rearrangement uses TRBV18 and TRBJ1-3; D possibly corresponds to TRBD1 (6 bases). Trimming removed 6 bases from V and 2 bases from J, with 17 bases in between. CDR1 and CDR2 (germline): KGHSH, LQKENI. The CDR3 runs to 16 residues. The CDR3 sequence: CASSPGTITTGNTIYF. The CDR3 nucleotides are TGTGCCAGCTCCCCAGGGACAATTACTACTGGAAACACCATATATTTT.

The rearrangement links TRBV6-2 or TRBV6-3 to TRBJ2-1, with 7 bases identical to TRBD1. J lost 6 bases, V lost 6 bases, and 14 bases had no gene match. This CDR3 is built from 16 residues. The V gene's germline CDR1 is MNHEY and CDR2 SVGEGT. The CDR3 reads CASSRTGDTGANEQFF. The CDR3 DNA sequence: TGTGCCAGCAGCAGGACAGGCGATACGGGCGCCAATGAGCAGTTCTTC.

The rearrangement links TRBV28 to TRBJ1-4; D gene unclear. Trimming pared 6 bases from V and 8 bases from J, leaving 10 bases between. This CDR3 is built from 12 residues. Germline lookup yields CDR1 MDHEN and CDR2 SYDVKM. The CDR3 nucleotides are TGTGCCAGCAGCCAAGGGCGGGAAAAACTGTTTTTT. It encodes CASSQGREKLFF. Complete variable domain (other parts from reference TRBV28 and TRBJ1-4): DVKVTQSSRYLVKRTGEKVFLECVQDMDHENMFWYRQDPGLGLRLIYFSYDVKMKEKGDIPEGYSVSREKKERFSLILESASTNQTSMYLCASSQGREKLFFGSGTQLSVL.

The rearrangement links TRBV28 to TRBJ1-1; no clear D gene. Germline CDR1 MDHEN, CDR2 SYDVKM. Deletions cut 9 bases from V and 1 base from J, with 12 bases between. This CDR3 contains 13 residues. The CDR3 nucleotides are TGTGCCAGTATTCAGAAACCGAACACTGAAGCTTTCTTT. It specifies CASIQKPNTEAFF. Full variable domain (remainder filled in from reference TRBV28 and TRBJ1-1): DVKVTQSSRYLVKRTGEKVFLECVQDMDHENMFWYRQDPGLGLRLIYFSYDVKMKEKGDIPEGYSVSREKKERFSLILESASTNQTSMYLCASIQKPNTEAFFGQGTRLTVV.

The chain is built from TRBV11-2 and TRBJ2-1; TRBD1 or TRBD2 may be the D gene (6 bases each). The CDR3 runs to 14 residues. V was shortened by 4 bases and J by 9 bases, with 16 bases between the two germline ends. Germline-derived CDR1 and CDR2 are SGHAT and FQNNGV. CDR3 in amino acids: CASSSPGAVSEQFF. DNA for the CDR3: TGTGCCAGCAGCTCCCCGGGGGCGGTCAGTGAGCAGTTCTTC.

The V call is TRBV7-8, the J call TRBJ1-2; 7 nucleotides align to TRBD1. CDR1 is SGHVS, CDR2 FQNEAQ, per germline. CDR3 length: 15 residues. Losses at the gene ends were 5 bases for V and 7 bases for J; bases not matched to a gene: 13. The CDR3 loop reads CASSTTQGKRAGYTF. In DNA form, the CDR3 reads TGTGCCAGCAGCACAACACAGGGGAAGAGGGCTGGCTACACCTTC.

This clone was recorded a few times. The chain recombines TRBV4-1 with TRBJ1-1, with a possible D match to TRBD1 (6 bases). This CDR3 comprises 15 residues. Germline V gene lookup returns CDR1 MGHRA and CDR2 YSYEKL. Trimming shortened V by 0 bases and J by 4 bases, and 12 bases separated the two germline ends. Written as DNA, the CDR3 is TGCGCCAGCAGCCAAGAAGCACAGGGTAGCACTGAAGCTTTCTTT. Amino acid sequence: CASSQEAQGSTEAFF.

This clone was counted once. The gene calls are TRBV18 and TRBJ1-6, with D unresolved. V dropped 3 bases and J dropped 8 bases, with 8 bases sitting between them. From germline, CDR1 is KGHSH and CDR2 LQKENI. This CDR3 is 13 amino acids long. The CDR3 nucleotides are TGTGCCAGCTCACCGAATAGTGATTCACCCCTCCACTTT. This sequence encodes CASSPNSDSPLHF.

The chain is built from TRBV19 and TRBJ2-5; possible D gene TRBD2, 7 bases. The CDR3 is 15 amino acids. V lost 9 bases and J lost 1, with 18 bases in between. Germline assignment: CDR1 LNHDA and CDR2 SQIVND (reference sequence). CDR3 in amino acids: CASQHGGGSQETQYF. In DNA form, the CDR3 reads TGTGCCAGCCAGCATGGGGGGGGCTCCCAAGAGACCCAGTACTTC. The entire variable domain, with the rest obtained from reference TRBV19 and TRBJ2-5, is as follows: DGGITQSPKYLFRKEGQNVTLSCEQNLNHDAMYWYRQDPGQGLRLIYYSQIVNDFQKGDIAEGYSVSREKKESFPLTVTSAQKNPTAFYLCASQHGGGSQETQYFGPGTRLLVL.

The CDR3 DNA reads TGTGCCAGCAGCCAGGAACCGAGATTCCGACAGGGAACCAACCCTGGAAACACCATATATTTT. Amino acids: CASSQEPRFRQGTNPGNTIYF. The V gene is TRBV13, the J gene TRBJ1-3; 7 bases agree with TRBD1. The J segment lost 2 bases and the V segment lost 5 bases, leaving 24 bases of the junction unmatched. The CDR3 runs 21 residues. Germline assignment: CDR1 PRHDT and CDR2 FYEKMQ (reference sequence).

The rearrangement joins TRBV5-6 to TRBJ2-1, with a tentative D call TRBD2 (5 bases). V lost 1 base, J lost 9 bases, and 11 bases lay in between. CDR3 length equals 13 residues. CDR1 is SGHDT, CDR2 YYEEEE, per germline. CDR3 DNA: TGTGCCAGCAGCTTGAACGGGGTCGGTGAGCAGTTCTTC. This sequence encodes CASSLNGVGEQFF.